This note documents a single T cell receptor (beta chain) sequence. Its target is unknown. These data come from a study of post-analysis software for immune sequencing data. Broader study findings: Among four or five TRBV segments more frequent in patients than controls were TRBV5-6, TRBV5-1 and TRBV20-1.

The CDR3 length is 18 residues. V lost 2 bases and J 0 bases, leaving 15 bases between the germline ends. Germline V gene sequence: CDR1 SGHRS, CDR2 YFSETQ. The authors incorporated unique molecular identifiers into the TCR beta cDNA libraries. TCRdb redid the calling of the PCR reads with MiXCR, one entry per CDR3 protein. Of around 200,000 distinct CDR3 sequences listed, 25% to 30% are singletons. This clonotype was sampled from a girl under 18 with multiple sclerosis. The rearrangement links TRBV5-1 to TRBJ2-6; D perhaps matches TRBD2 (5 bases). Sequencing was done on a sample of blood. The CDR3 loop is CASSFLGRGLSGANVLTF. The CDR3, as DNA: TGCGCCAGCAGCTTTTTGGGTAGAGGACTCTCTGGGGCCAACGTCCTGACTTTC.